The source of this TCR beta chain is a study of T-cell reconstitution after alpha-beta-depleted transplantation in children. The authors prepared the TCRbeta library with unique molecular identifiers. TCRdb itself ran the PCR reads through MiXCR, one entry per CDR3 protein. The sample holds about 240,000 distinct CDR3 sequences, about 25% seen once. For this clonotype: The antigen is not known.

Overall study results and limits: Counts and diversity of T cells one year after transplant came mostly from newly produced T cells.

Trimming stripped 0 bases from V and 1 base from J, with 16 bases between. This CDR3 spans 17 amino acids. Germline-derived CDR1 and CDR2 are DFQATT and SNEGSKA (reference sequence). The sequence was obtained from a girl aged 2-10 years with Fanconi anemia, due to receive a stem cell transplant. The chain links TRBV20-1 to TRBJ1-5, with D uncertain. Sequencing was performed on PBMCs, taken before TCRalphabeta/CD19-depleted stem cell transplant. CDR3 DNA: TGCAGTGCTAGAGATTCGTATGGGCGGGGAAGCAATCAGCCCCAGCATTTT. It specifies CSARDSYGRGSNQPQHF.